What follows are 31 T cell receptor beta chains derived from one specimen sequenced in a study of blood T cell repertoires in COVID-19. Profiled with immunoSEQ multiplex PCR; TCRdb holds only in-frame clones, not every one. The sample contains approximately 300,000 clones, about 88% of which appear only once. The specimen sequenced was PBMCs or T cells enriched from blood (not recorded which). These receptors came from a man in his fifties or sixties who had recovered from COVID-19.

This chain connects TRBV18 to TRBJ2-2; 7 bases are shared with TRBD1. The trim removed 3 bases at V and 4 bases at J, leaving 8 bases unmatched. The CDR3 length is 16 residues. Germline CDR1 KGHSH, CDR2 LQKENI. The CDR3 sequence: CASSPFTGAFTGELFF. The CDR3 nucleotides read TGTGCCAGCTCACCGTTCACAGGGGCCTTCACCGGGGAGCTGTTTTTT.

This chain joins TRBV2 and TRBJ2-7, with 8 bases aligning to TRBD1. V lost 6 bases to trimming and J lost 2 bases; unmatched junction nucleotides: 6. Looked up from germline, CDR1 is SNHLY and CDR2 is FYNNEI. This CDR3 comprises 14 residues. CDR3 in DNA: TGTGCCAGCAGCCTAATACAGGGGGCCTACGAGCAGTACTTC. It encodes CASSLIQGAYEQYF.

This chain uses TRBV2 with TRBJ2-3, with D unclear. Germline assignment: CDR1 SNHLY and CDR2 FYNNEI. CDR3 length: 12 amino acids. The ends were cut back, 3 bases at V and 7 bases at J, with 8 bases in the middle. The chain's CDR3 is CASSDYTHTQYF. The CDR3 bases are TGTGCCAGCAGTGACTATACCCATACGCAGTATTTT. Full variable domain (missing parts from reference TRBV2 and TRBJ2-3): EPEVTQTPSHQVTQMGQEVILRCVPISNHLYFYWYRQILGQKVEFLVSFYNNEISEKSEIFDDQFSVERPDGSNFTLKIRSTKLEDSAMYFCASSDYTHTQYFGPGTRLTVL.

This clone was detected once. The gene calls are TRBV7-3 and TRBJ1-5; 7 bases match TRBD1. The CDR3 totals 17 residues. V shed 0 bases, J shed 4 bases, and the junction held 9 bases outside the gene matches. Germline CDR1 SGHTA, CDR2 FQGTGA. In nucleotides, the CDR3 is TGTGCCAGCAGCTTAACTTTCAGACAGGGAGGAAATCAGCCCCAGCATTTT. Translated: CASSLTFRQGGNQPQHF. Filled out from reference TRBV7-3 and TRBJ1-5, the complete variable domain reads GAGVSQTPSNKVTEKGKYVELRCDPISGHTALYWYRQSLGQGPEFLIYFQGTGAADDSGLPNDRFFAVRPEGSVSTLKIQRTERGDSAVYLCASSLTFRQGGNQPQHFGDGTRLSIL.

The chain recombines TRBV2 with TRBJ1-2; 10 bases line up with TRBD1. J gave up 4 bases and V 7 bases, and 15 bases lay outside the gene matches. Germline V gene sequence: CDR1 SNHLY, CDR2 FYNNEI. The CDR3 covers 17 residues. The chain's CDR3 is CASNGVGTGVAFYGYTF. CDR3 coding DNA: TGTGCCAGCAACGGGGTCGGGACAGGGGTCGCTTTCTATGGCTACACCTTC.

This sequence joins TRBV6-1 and TRBJ1-2; tentatively, D is TRBD1 (5 bases). The germline V gene encodes CDR1 MNHNS and CDR2 SASEGT. The CDR3 length is 14 residues. V was cut by 0 bases and J by 3 bases, with 8 bases left in between. The CDR3 nucleotides are TGTGCCAGCAGTGAAGCCGGGGGAGACTATGGCTACACCTTC. Translation gives CASSEAGGDYGYTF.

Only one count was recorded for this clone. The V and J genes are TRBV27 and TRBJ1-5; tentatively, D is TRBD1 (5 bases). Trimming took off 5 bases at V and 3 bases at J, with 11 bases between the two ends. CDR1 is MNHEY, CDR2 SMNVEV, per germline (reference sequence). This CDR3 contains 14 residues. CDR3 region: CASSAPGLNQPQHF. DNA of the CDR3: TGTGCCAGCAGTGCTCCGGGACTCAATCAGCCCCAGCATTTT.

This chain links TRBV19 with TRBJ1-4, with 10 nucleotides matching TRBD1. Germline values: CDR1 LNHDA, CDR2 SQIVND (reference sequence). The CDR3 is 16 residues long. With 1 base clipped from V and 6 bases from J, the junction kept 5 bases outside the gene matches. The CDR3 protein is CASSIVVGTGDEKLFF. The CDR3 DNA reads as TGTGCCAGTAGTATAGTAGTCGGGACAGGGGATGAAAAACTGTTTTTT.

The chain combines TRBV27 with TRBJ1-5; D gene unclear. V lost 6 bases to trimming and J lost 4 bases, with 10 bases between them. This CDR3 spans 13 amino acids. Germline loops: CDR1 MNHEY, CDR2 SMNVEV (reference sequence). The CDR3 bases are TGTGCCAGCAGCTTGACTGATAATCAGCCCCAGCATTTT. The encoded protein is CASSLTDNQPQHF.

This chain joins TRBV11-2 and TRBJ2-7, with D possibly matching TRBD1 (5 bases). V dropped 5 bases and J dropped 4 bases, with 15 bases sitting between them. The CDR3 extends over 14 amino acids. Per germline, CDR1 SGHAT and CDR2 FQNNGV. The CDR3 protein is CASSPIRRVYEQYF. The CDR3 DNA sequence: TGTGCCAGCAGCCCAATACGCAGGGTTTACGAGCAGTACTTC.

J is TRBJ1-2 and V is TRBV9; tentatively, D is TRBD1 (5 bases). CDR1 SGDLS and CDR2 YYNGEE come from the germline V gene. V dropped 0 bases and J dropped 4 bases, with 13 bases sitting between them. The CDR3 runs 15 residues. CDR3 nucleotides: TGTGCCAGCAGCGTAGCAGACAGCCACCTCTATGGCTACACCTTC. It translates to CASSVADSHLYGYTF.

The chain uses TRBV7-9 and TRBJ1-1, with 7 bases that match TRBD1. V dropped 2 bases and J dropped 4; count of bases not matched to a gene: 4. The length of the CDR3 is 14 residues. CDR1 and CDR2 (germline): SEHNR, FQNEAQ (reference sequence). CDR3 bases: TGTGCCAGCAGCTTAATAGACAGGGTCACTGAAGCTTTCTTT. Translated, it gives CASSLIDRVTEAFF. Full variable domain (remainder filled in from reference TRBV7-9 and TRBJ1-1): DTGVSQNPRHKITKRGQNVTFRCDPISEHNRLYWYRQTLGQGPEFLTYFQNEAQLEKSRLLSDRFSAERPKGSFSTLEIQRTEQGDSAMYLCASSLIDRVTEAFFGQGTRLTVV.

This chain connects TRBV3-1 (or the pseudogene TRBV3-2) to TRBJ2-7; 7 nucleotides agree with TRBD1. Germline V gives CDR1 LGHDT, CDR2 YNNKEL (reference sequence). Germline trimming cut 4 bases from V and 3 bases from J; bases unmatched to any gene: 0. This CDR3 contains 12 residues. CDR3: CASSRDSYEQYF. CDR3 DNA: TGTGCCAGCAGCCGGGACAGCTACGAGCAGTACTTC.

The chain combines TRBV18 with TRBJ1-1, with 7 bases fitting TRBD1. The V gene end was trimmed by 4 bases and the J gene end by 4 bases; junction bases not matched to a gene: 3. CDR1 and CDR2 (germline): KGHSH, LQKENI. The CDR3 sequence is 13 residues long. In DNA, the CDR3 is TGTGCCAGCTCACAGGGGGCCGTCACTGAAGCTTTCTTT. It yields the protein CASSQGAVTEAFF. The full variable domain, in which reference TRBV18 and TRBJ1-1 provide the parts outside the CDR3, is NAGVMQNPRHLVRRRGQEARLRCSPMKGHSHVYWYRQLPEEGLKFMVYLQKENIIDESGMPKERFSAEFPKEGPSILRIQQVVRGDSAAYFCASSQGAVTEAFFGQGTRLTVV.

The genes are TRBV14 and TRBJ2-6, with no clear D. This CDR3 region has 14 residues. Germline values: CDR1 SGHDN, CDR2 FVKESK. V lost 1 base to trimming and J lost 3 bases, with 4 bases between them. The CDR3 DNA sequence: TGTGCCAGCAGCCAAGGAGGTGGGGCCAACGTCCTGACTTTC. Its protein is CASSQGGGANVLTF.

This clone was counted a single time. The J gene is TRBJ1-1, the V gene TRBV4-1; D remains ambiguous. The CDR3 is 16 amino acids. Trimming stripped 3 bases from V and 1 base from J, with 15 bases between. Germline assignment: CDR1 MGHRA and CDR2 YSYEKL. The CDR3 nucleotides read TGCGCCAGCAGCCAGGCGGGAAGTCCGGGGAACACTGAAGCTTTCTTT. This translates into CASSQAGSPGNTEAFF.

This chain uses TRBV7-8 with TRBJ2-1; 11 nucleotides line up with TRBD2. Trimming took 5 bases from V and 9 from J; bases not matched to a gene: 9. CDR1 is SGHVS, CDR2 FQNEAQ, per germline. This CDR3 is 15 amino acids long. The CDR3 bases are TGTGCCAGCAGCCACACTAGCGGGAGTTTTGGTGAGCAGTTCTTC. This codes for CASSHTSGSFGEQFF.

The CDR3 DNA is TGTGCCAGCAGCAAAGGAGAGGACTTACGAGAGACCCAGTACTTC. It codes for CASSKGEDLRETQYF. The chain carries TRBV21-1 and TRBJ2-5; the D call TRBD2 from the table was never checked on the DNA. TRBV21-1 is an annotated pseudogene. The CDR3 covers 15 residues.

This clone was seen a handful of times. This sequence joins TRBV11-3 and TRBJ2-7; a possible D gene is TRBD1 (5 bases). Between the trimmed V and J ends, which lost 1 base and 9 bases, there was a span of 16 bases. Germline CDR1 SGHNT, CDR2 YENEEA. The CDR3 sequence is 14 residues long. DNA for the CDR3: TGTGCCAGCAGCTTAGTTGGAGTGGGGCATCTGCAGTACTTC. The encoded protein is CASSLVGVGHLQYF.

The CDR3 bases are TGCGCCAGCAGCTTGGTTTTTAGCGGGGGGGCCGGCTACAATGAGCAGTTCTTC. Residues: CASSLVFSGGAGYNEQFF. The chain couples TRBV5-1 to TRBJ2-1; TRBD2 agrees at 11 bases. V lost 0 bases to trimming and J lost 3 bases; unmatched junction nucleotides: 8. Germline V gene sequence: CDR1 SGHRS, CDR2 YFSETQ. CDR3 length: 18 residues.

The chain links TRBV11-3 to TRBJ2-4, with 8 bases fitting TRBD2. The CDR3 has 16 amino acids. V gave up 5 bases and J gave up 0 bases; unmatched junction bases: 6. CDR1 and CDR2 from the germline V gene are SGHNT and YENEEA. The CDR3 region is CASSPCGGTAKNIQYF. In nucleotides, the CDR3 is TGTGCCAGCAGCCCATGCGGGGGGACAGCCAAAAACATTCAGTACTTC.

The rearrangement uses TRBV12-3 or TRBV12-4 and TRBJ2-1; a possible D gene is TRBD2 (5 bases). The CDR3 covers 12 residues. Trimming removed 5 bases from V and 10 bases from J, with 12 bases in between. As DNA, the CDR3 is TGTGCCAGCAGTCCCTGGTCGGGGGAGCAGTTCTTC. Protein product: CASSPWSGEQFF.

The J gene is TRBJ1-2, the V gene TRBV7-8; D is uncertain. CDR1 is SGHVS and CDR2 is FQNEAQ in the germline V gene. CDR3 length: 15 residues. Between the trimmed V and J ends, which lost 1 base and 1 base, there was a span of 10 bases. In DNA form, the CDR3 reads TGTGCCAGCAGCTTAGTGCCGGTCGTTAACTATGGCTACACCTTC. Protein product: CASSLVPVVNYGYTF.

The J gene is TRBJ2-3, the V gene TRBV10-3, with a weak D call TRBD1 (5 bases). V lost 6 bases to trimming and J lost 5 bases, with 18 bases between them. The CDR3 has 15 amino acids. In germline, CDR1 is ENHRY, CDR2 SYGVKD. The CDR3 DNA sequence: TGTGCCATCAGCCTAACAGGTTTCACGGGAGATACGCAGTATTTT. Its translation: CAISLTGFTGDTQYF.

CDR3 loop: CASSPLPSGRATSNEQFF. The CDR3 DNA sequence: TGTGCCAGCAGCCCCCTCCCTAGCGGGAGGGCGACGTCGAATGAGCAGTTCTTC. The chain couples TRBV9 to TRBJ2-1; 12 bases fit TRBD2. In germline, CDR1 is SGDLS, CDR2 YYNGEE. Germline trimming cut 4 bases from V and 7 bases from J; bases unmatched to any gene: 15. The CDR3 has 18 residues.

The rearrangement joins TRBV19 to TRBJ1-1; TRBD1 matches at 8 bases. Trimming took 7 bases from V and 1 from J; bases not matched to a gene: 14. This CDR3 is 17 amino acids long. Germline V gene lookup returns CDR1 LNHDA and CDR2 SQIVND (reference sequence). CDR3 DNA: TGTGCCAGTATGGGTCCTGGGGCAGGGGGCGCGAACACTGAAGCTTTCTTT. As protein: CASMGPGAGGANTEAFF.

The chain has TRBV19 and TRBJ1-1; 7 bases map to TRBD1. Trimming removed 7 bases from V and 1 base from J; junction bases left unmatched: 6. This CDR3 is 14 amino acids long. CDR1 LNHDA and CDR2 SQIVND come from the germline V gene (reference sequence). The CDR3 nucleotides are TGTGCCAGTATTTCGGACAGGAAGAACACTGAAGCTTTCTTT. The encoded protein is CASISDRKNTEAFF.

The chain recombines TRBV28 with TRBJ1-5; D gene uncertain. Trimming cost V 3 bases and J 0 bases, with 9 bases left between them. The CDR3 is made up of 15 amino acids. Per the germline V gene, CDR1 is MDHEN and CDR2 is SYDVKM. The CDR3 bases are TGTGCCAGCAGTTTTGAAGCGTATAGCAATCAGCCCCAGCATTTT. It translates to CASSFEAYSNQPQHF.

The rearrangement joins TRBV28 to TRBJ1-5, with 10 nucleotides matching TRBD1. Germline V gene lookup returns CDR1 MDHEN and CDR2 SYDVKM. V lost 4 bases, J lost 4 bases, and 4 bases stayed unmatched. The CDR3 covers 15 residues. The CDR3 nucleotides are TGTGCCAGCAGTTGGGACAGGGGAGGGAATCAGCCCCAGCATTTT. Translation: CASSWDRGGNQPQHF.

This sequence joins TRBV10-3 and TRBJ1-5, with 7 bases that match TRBD1. The CDR3 runs to 13 residues. The trim removed 6 bases at V and 4 bases at J, leaving 3 bases unmatched. CDR1 is ENHRY, CDR2 SYGVKD, per germline. CDR3 coding DNA: TGTGCCATCAGGGCGGGACAGAATCAGCCCCAGCATTTT. It is translated as CAIRAGQNQPQHF.

This clone has only one observation. V usage is TRBV6-6 and J usage is TRBJ2-2, with D possibly being TRBD2 (5 bases). Germline V CDR1 and CDR2: MNHNY, SVGAGI (reference sequence). Trimming stripped 5 bases from V and 9 bases from J, with 10 bases between. The CDR3 length is 12 residues. The CDR3 spells CASSRTGRELFF. CDR3 nucleotide sequence: TGTGCCAGCAGTCGGACGGGGAGGGAGCTGTTTTTT.